This T cell receptor (beta chain) stems from a study of blood T cell repertoires in COVID-19. Study-level background: COVID-19 samples collected from the United States, Italy and Spain covered acute and convalescent phases.

The germline V gene has CDR1 LNHDA and CDR2 SQIVND (reference sequence). The V and J ends lost 5 bases and 1 base respectively, with 19 bases between them. The CDR3 has 17 residues. Authors' methods: Estimates of nucleated cell counts were drawn from the amplification of reference gene primers. Assay used: immunoSEQ multiplex PCR; TCRdb lists only in-frame clones, some missing. The V and J calls and clone size are taken from that table; D and trimming were inferred from the DNA. This sample carries fewer than 130,000 clones, less than 85% of them seen once, and the ten largest clones take around 4%. The source is a woman of 80 years or more with acute or convalescent COVID-19. The rearrangement links TRBV19 to TRBJ2-3, with D tentatively TRBD1 (5 bases). The sample taken for sequencing was peripheral blood. The DNA for the CDR3 is TGTGCCAGTAGTTTCGGTTTTGGGGCTCAGGGCACAGATACGCAGTATTTT. It yields the protein CASSFGFGAQGTDTQYF.